Below are 5 T cell receptor beta chains sequenced from a single sample in a study of T cells in Graves' hyperthyroidism and ophthalmopathy. RNA transcripts served as the template for amplifying TCR beta CDR3 regions. First-round RT-PCR targeting the TCR CDR3 was performed with the HTBI primer set. TCRdb processed the multiplex PCR reads anew with MiXCR; each CDR3 protein has one entry. The table lists roughly 520,000 distinct CDR3 sequences, roughly a quarter of them singletons. The source material was blood. Receptors were obtained from a woman aged 25 to 45 with Graves' ophthalmopathy.

This clonotype was counted at least ten times. This rearrangement joins TRBV20-1 to TRBJ1-2; D uncertain. Per germline, CDR1 DFQATT and CDR2 SNEGSKA (reference sequence). The CDR3 has 11 residues. Between the trimmed V and J ends, which lost 4 bases and 7 bases, there was a span of 10 bases. CDR3 coding DNA: TGCAGTGCTACCTCGGACCCTGGCTACACCTTC. It encodes CSATSDPGYTF.

The CDR3 nucleotides are TGTGCCAGCAGTTACTCGTACAGGGTATCGACTGAAGCTTTCTTT. Translated: CASSYSYRVSTEAFF. The V and J genes are TRBV6-2 or TRBV6-3 and TRBJ1-1; possible D gene TRBD1, 6 bases. V shed 0 bases and J shed 5 bases, with 13 bases lying between them. Germline-derived CDR1 and CDR2 are MNHEY and SVGEGT. There are 15 residues in the CDR3.

This clonotype was counted only a few times. One base away lies a much larger clone, so this may be a sequencing read error. This rearrangement joins TRBV6-2 or TRBV6-3 to TRBJ2-5, with TRBD2 identical over 10 bases. J lost 0 bases, V lost 9 bases, and 7 bases had no gene match. The CDR3 spans 15 residues. Germline assignment: CDR1 MNHEY and CDR2 SVGEGT. The chain's CDR3 is CASLAGGQYQETQYF. CDR3 bases: TGTGCCAGTTTAGCGGGGGGCCAGTACCAAGAGACCCAGTACTTC.

There are many counts of this clonotype. The gene calls are TRBV27 and TRBJ1-5; D is undetermined. CDR3 length: 16 amino acids. Germline CDR1 reads MNHEY; CDR2 reads SMNVEV (reference sequence). With 4 bases removed from V and 0 bases from J, the gap between germline ends came to 13 bases. The CDR3 DNA reads as TGTGCCAGCAGTTCCCGAGAATACTATAGCAATCAGCCCCAGCATTTT. This codes for CASSSREYYSNQPQHF.

This clonotype appeared many times. The J gene is TRBJ1-1, the V gene TRBV6-5; D is possibly TRBD1 (5 bases). Germline CDR1 MNHEY, CDR2 SVGAGI. The CDR3 consists of 17 residues. V was cut by 2 bases and J by 1 base, with 17 bases left in between. The CDR3 region is CASSYHREGRGNTEAFF. CDR3 nucleotides: TGTGCCAGCAGTTACCATAGGGAGGGGAGAGGGAACACTGAAGCTTTCTTT.